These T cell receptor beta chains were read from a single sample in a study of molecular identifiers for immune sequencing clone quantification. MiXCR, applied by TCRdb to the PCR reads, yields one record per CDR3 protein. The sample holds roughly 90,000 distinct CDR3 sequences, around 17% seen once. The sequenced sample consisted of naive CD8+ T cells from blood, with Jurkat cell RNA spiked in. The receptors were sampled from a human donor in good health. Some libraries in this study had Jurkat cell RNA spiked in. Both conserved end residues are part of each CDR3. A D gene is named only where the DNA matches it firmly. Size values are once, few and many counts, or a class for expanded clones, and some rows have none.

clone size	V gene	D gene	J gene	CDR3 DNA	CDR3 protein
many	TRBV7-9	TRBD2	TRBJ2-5	TGTGCCAGCAGTTATGGACTAGCGGGAGGAGAGACCCAGTACTTC	CASSYGLAGGETQYF
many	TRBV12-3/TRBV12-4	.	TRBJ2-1	TGTGCCAGCAGTTTAGCTGGGGCGCAGGGGAATGAGCAGTTCTTC	CASSLAGAQGNEQFF
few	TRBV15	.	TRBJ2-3	TGTGCCACCAGCAGACCTAAGACAGTTAAAAGCACAGATACGCAGTATTTT	CATSRPKTVKSTDTQYF
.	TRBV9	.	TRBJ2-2	TGTGCCAGCAGCGAGCCGGCAGCAGACACCGGGGAGCTGGTTTTT	CASSEPAADTGELVF
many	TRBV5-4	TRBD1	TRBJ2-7	TGTGCCAGCAGCACCACAGGGGGGAGCTACGAGCAGTACTTC	CASSTTGGSYEQYF
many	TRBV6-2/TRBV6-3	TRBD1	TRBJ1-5	TGTGCCAGCAGTTACTCACAGGGGAACAATCAGCCCCAGCATTTT	CASSYSQGNNQPQHF
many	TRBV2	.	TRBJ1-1	TGTGCCAGCAGTGAATGGGGGAATACTGAAGCTTTCTTT	CASSEWGNTEAFF
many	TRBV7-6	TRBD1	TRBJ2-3	TGTGCCAGCAGCCCCGGACAGGGGGCAGATACGCAGTATTTT	CASSPGQGADTQYF
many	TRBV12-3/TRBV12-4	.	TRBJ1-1	TGTGCCAGCAGGGTTGGCACTGAAGCTTTCTTT	CASRVGTEAFF
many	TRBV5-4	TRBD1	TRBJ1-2	TGTGCCAGCATGGGACAGGACAAGGGTGTTGATGGCTACACCTTC	CASMGQDKGVDGYTF
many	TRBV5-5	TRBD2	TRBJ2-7	TGTGCCAGCAGCGTTGTGGGCGGGGGCTCCTACGAGCAGTACTTC	CASSVVGGGSYEQYF
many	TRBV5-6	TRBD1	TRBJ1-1	TGTGCCAGCAGCTTGGAGGGGACAGCCAACACTGAAGCTTTCTTT	CASSLEGTANTEAFF
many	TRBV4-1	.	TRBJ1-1	TGCGCCAGCAGCCAAGACGAGGGCCGGAACACTGAAGCTTTCTTT	CASSQDEGRNTEAFF
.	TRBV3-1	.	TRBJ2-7	TGTGCCAGCTGCCAAGAGACCGACCTCCCCCCCTACGAGCAGTACTTC	CASCQETDLPPYEQYF
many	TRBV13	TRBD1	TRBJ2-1	TGTGCCAGCAGCTCTCGACAGGGGGCATCGAATGAGCAGTTCTTC	CASSSRQGASNEQFF
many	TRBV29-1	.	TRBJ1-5	TGCAGCGTGGCAGGGATGCCGGGTCAGCCCCAGCATTTT	CSVAGMPGQPQHF
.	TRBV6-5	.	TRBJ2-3	TGTGCCGGCAGTTACTCGAATGTTGGCGGGAACACAGATACGCAGTATTTT	CAGSYSNVGGNTDTQYF
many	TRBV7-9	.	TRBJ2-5	TGTGCCAGCAGCTCGACTAGTCCTTCCGAGACCCAGTACTTC	CASSSTSPSETQYF
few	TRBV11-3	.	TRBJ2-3	TGTGCCAGCAGCTTAGAGTCGGGGGTGACAGATACGCAGTATTTT	CASSLESGVTDTQYF
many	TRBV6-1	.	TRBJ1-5	TGTGCCAGCAGTGTAGACCGATATAGCAATCAGCCCCAGCATTTT	CASSVDRYSNQPQHF
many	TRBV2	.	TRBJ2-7	TGTGCCAGCAGAGGTACGACAGCGTCCTCCTACGAGCAGTACTTC	CASRGTTASSYEQYF
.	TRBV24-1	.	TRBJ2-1	TGTGCCACCAGTGGGGGAAGGGGTCCCCGCAATGAGCAGTTCTTC	CATSGGRGPRNEQFF
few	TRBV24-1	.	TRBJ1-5	TGTGCCACCAGTGATTTAGGCGGGGATCAGCCCCAGCATTTT	CATSDLGGDQPQHF
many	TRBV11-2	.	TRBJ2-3	TGTGCCAGCAGCTTAGTAGGGGGGGAAACAGATACGCAGTATTTT	CASSLVGGETDTQYF